The sequence of this T cell receptor beta chain was determined in a study of cytomegalovirus exposure and HLA in healthy donors (TCRdb year 2017). In terms of the full investigation: An earlier analysis of 587 of the donors reported 276 Gb of sequence data and 95 million to 130 million unique TCR beta sequences obtained from about 179 million T cells. A later genetic analysis took genome-wide SNP genotypes for about three fifths of the 666 donors and used that subset as a discovery cohort. Roughly five DR-DQ haplotypes were treated as single units for association and clustering because of strong linkage in the cohort. The genetic ancestry cluster associated with self-reported Caucasian donors included about 84% of the 398 genotyped donors. HLA typing included class I and class II loci at four-digit resolution. All discovery cohort repertoires had been generated using a single sequencing platform. The study aimed to test whether cataloging public T cell receptors could reveal signatures of past pathogen exposure. A later analysis re-analyzed previously published TCR beta repertoires from 666 donors and added high-resolution HLA genotyping to study TCR occurrence patterns. Among almost 400 genotyped donors of the cohort, an average of roughly 240,000 unique TCR beta nucleotide sequences were sequenced per donor, 15% to 20% of them non-productive. High-throughput TCR immunosequencing, statistical association of individual TCRs with disease status, and machine learning were combined to predict cytomegalovirus infection status. An early release that covered fewer than 750 HLA-typed donors contained around 300 gigabases of sequencing data and 85 million to 100 million unique TCR sequences. An earlier analysis of roughly 580 of the donors used high-throughput TCR beta sequencing to judge whether each TCR beta V gene segment behaved as functional or pseudogenic. Donor age, sex, ethnicity and CMV serostatus were compiled alongside the repertoire data. The study used immunosequencing to profile the T cell repertoires of approximately 650 subjects and linked those repertoires to cytomegalovirus serostatus. In addition to the first cohort of 650 to 800 subjects, a separate validation cohort of approximately 120 different subjects was used. The number of donors typed differed by locus, with roughly 620-640 for A, B, C, DRB1 and DQB1, around 500 for DQA1, about 610 for DPA1, and about 450 for DPB1. Rather than using new phenotypic data, the later analysis identified candidate immune exposures from TCR beta sequences and from how often those sequences occurred across donors.

A note on this clone: There is no known antigen for this receptor. There are no base qualities to consult, and no much larger clone falls within one base.

The receptor library was made with the immunoSEQ multiplex PCR assay. For the multiplex PCR, a mixture combining 60 forward primers for TCR Vbeta segments and 13 reverse primers for TCR Jbeta segments was used. Amplification of the CDR3 region of rearranged TCR beta genes was performed with a multiplex PCR assay on genomic DNA. Amplified TCR beta libraries were sequenced as 87-base-pair reads on the Illumina HiSeq System. For the original study's pipeline: A later analysis tallied tens of millions of unique TCR beta chains across the 666 repertoires, and approximately 12 million of those chains were shared by two or more donors. A nearest-neighbor algorithm error-corrected the raw reads and collapsed the reads into unique sequences, merging closely related sequences to remove PCR and sequencing errors. Alignment of CDR3 sequences to IMGT reference sequences was used to assign V, D and J gene segments. For a sequence to be retained, a match of at least six nucleotides to both a V gene segment and a J gene segment was required. A rearrangement counted as productive if the CDR3 had no stop codons and remained in frame with V and J, and every other rearrangement counted as non-productive. Following IMGT convention, CDR3 was defined as the stretch from the second conserved V-encoded cysteine up to the conserved J-encoded phenylalanine. In an earlier analysis of around 540 of the donors, sequences lacking an unambiguous match to a single V gene segment were excluded. In an earlier analysis of about 590 of the donors, a V segment was called functional when productive rearrangements were above 56.7%, and segregating when the standard deviation between donors exceeded 5%. A statistical classification framework was built to diagnose cytomegalovirus status from the catalog of TCR beta chain sequences. In a later analysis, V and J genes were assigned by comparing TCR nucleotide sequences against IMGT/GENE-DB human TR gene sequences. In a later analysis, CDR3 sequences and most-parsimonious VDJ recombination scenarios were assigned using the TCRdist pipeline. A later analysis defined each TCR beta chain by its CDR3 amino acid sequence plus V-gene family, and excluded reads lacking a unique V-gene family. A later analysis removed roughly 590 highly shared, low-generation-probability nucleotide sequences to deal with suspected cross-contamination and a sequencing artifact. A later analysis calculated a clonal expansion index for each public chain from normalized within-repertoire ranks of inferred template counts. In a later analysis, generation probabilities were computed with a VDJ recombination model fitted to out-of-frame rearrangements, and the resulting probabilities were checked against IGoR. In a later analysis, hypergeometric tests were used to score TCR-TCR, TCR-HLA and TCR-CMV co-occurrence, with a repertoire-size bias correction applied to TCR pairs. To estimate false discovery rates, a later analysis permuted the HLA or CMV assignments 20 times. In a later analysis, co-occurring TCRs were grouped using DBSCAN, with TCRdist sequence similarity added in when clustering inside HLA-allele-positive subsets. For co-occurrence clustering, repertoires with fewer than 30,000 or more than 120,000 public chains were excluded, along with a handful of repertoires with anomalous nucleotide sharing. TCRdb provides this immuneACCESS table in a form limited to in-frame rearrangements. Some clones are lacking; in checked studies, under half of them reflect an unresolved V gene, and why the rest are absent is not known. That table is the source of V, J and clone size, and D and trimming were worked out from the DNA. The sample data list about 170,000 clones, and roughly 71% of these were observed just once. The top ten clonotypes cover less than 1.6% of the sample.

Counted from cysteine to phenylalanine, this CDR3 has 11 amino acids. Kept here is only the CDR3 DNA, which spans 33 bases and is read in frame from base 1. The germline V gene (reference sequence) sets CDR1 to MNHNY and CDR2 to SVGAGI. The V and J ends are trimmed by 2 bases and 6 bases, leaving 4 bases between them. The cohort was made up of several hundred healthy bone marrow donors. All cohort members were sampled while nominally healthy, although unrecorded immune exposures were likely present. The donor tested CMV seronegative and was one of the 352 seronegative cohort members. A peripheral blood sample was collected from each donor, and TCR beta sequencing was performed on peripheral blood mononuclear cells. Genomic DNA extraction from the blood cell samples was performed with the Qiagen DNeasy Blood Extraction Kit. Findings and caveats that apply to the study as a whole: The classifier was reported to diagnose cytomegalovirus status with high specificity and sensitivity in both the original and validation cohorts. A cluster of highly shared sequence variants was judged likely to be a technical artifact of the sequencing pipeline. A further reported finding was that TCR beta sequences accurately predicted the HLA-A and HLA-B alleles for most subjects in the first cohort. Some IMGT-functional V segments, including TRBV6-2 and TRBV6-3, could not be told apart with the 87-base-pair reads, so those segments were excluded. Compared with the roughly 720-donor mean, donors in an Asian-associated ancestry cluster had fewer N-insertions in productive TCRs, according to a later genetic analysis. V-gene and J-gene trimming of TCR beta chains was associated with a missense DCLRE1C variant in a later genetic analysis, and the association was replicated in an independent cohort. Because counts were too low, about 18 rarely observed V segments, including chromosome 9 orphons, were excluded from the earlier analysis of 587 of the donors. A later analysis found that HLA-associated TCR beta chains were more clonally expanded and had lower generation probabilities than equally common non-associated chains. Correlated functional status among segregating V segments might be attributable to linkage disequilibrium, but an unknown experimental factor could not be ruled out. Broadly in line with IMGT annotations, most TCR beta V segments showed up in productive rearrangements about 87% or about 30% of the time in an earlier analysis of some 590 of the donors. According to a later analysis, TCR association rates differed among HLA loci, with DRB1 alleles showing the most associated TCRs and HLA-C alleles showing the fewest. Strong co-occurrence of HLA alleles, especially DR and DQ, made assigning TCR associations to individual alleles difficult. Immune exposure information for the cohort was limited to CMV serostatus. The authors suggested that the approach could potentially be extended to other disease states and immunological phenotypes. Presence/absence analyses assumed roughly uniform sequencing depth across donors, an assumption that may not hold. The study listed 150 to 200 TCR beta chains as associated with cytomegalovirus. A later analysis associated approximately 17,000 TCR beta sequences with specific HLA alleles at a false discovery rate of 0.05. A few of the identified cytomegalovirus-associated TCR beta chains were confirmed in vitro to be specific for cytomegalovirus antigens. Because some donors lacked HLA typing at each locus, the association tests relied only on the typed subset. While some public TCRs were present in many individuals, most TCR sequences turned up only very rarely across donors. In this cohort, only TCR beta chains were sequenced, and detectable features were limited by the absence of alpha or paired-chain data. Most CMV-associated TCR beta chains appeared to be HLA-restricted in a later analysis, and the HLA associations seemed to be driven largely by CMV exposure. According to a later analysis, parvovirus B19, influenza, CMV and Epstein-Barr virus appeared linked to several top co-occurrence clusters.

The chain joins TRBV6-6 to TRBJ1-2, with the D gene not clear enough to name. The material sequenced was PBMCs. This sequence was found in a girl aged 10 to 17 in good health and CMV-seronegative. The bases read TGTGCCAGCAGTTACGGAGATGGCTACACCTTC. Translated, this gives CASSYGDGYTF.